Below are 10 T cell receptor beta chains sequenced from a single sample in a study of response to subunit inactivated influenza vaccine. TCRdb fed the RT-PCR reads into MiXCR, producing one record per CDR3 protein. The sample contains hundreds of thousands of distinct CDR3 sequences, around a sixth of which appear only once. This specimen was PBMCs from blood, taken roughly 12 days after vaccination. The receptor set was obtained from a man between 50 and 59 years old who received an inactivated influenza vaccine.

The chain combines TRBV20-1 with TRBJ2-2; possibly TRBD2 for D (5 bases). The CDR3 totals 15 residues. Germline V gene data show CDR1 as DFQATT and CDR2 as SNEGSKA (reference sequence). V lost 6 bases, J lost 7 bases, and 21 bases lay in between. CDR3 DNA: TGCAGTGCGCGAGACGTGGTGGGAGCTGTCGGGGAGCTGTTTTTT. Protein: CSARDVVGAVGELFF.

Only a few counts were recorded for this clonotype. The gene calls are TRBV6-5 and TRBJ1-1; D is unresolved. Germline V gene sequence: CDR1 MNHEY, CDR2 SVGAGI. Between the trimmed V and J ends, which lost 2 bases and 3 bases, there was a span of 10 bases. The CDR3 length is 14 residues. This chain's CDR3 is CASSYESQDTEAFF. In DNA form, the CDR3 reads TGTGCCAGCAGTTACGAAAGCCAAGACACTGAAGCTTTCTTT.

The table lists this clonotype with a few counts. The rearrangement links TRBV6-5 to TRBJ2-3; 10 nucleotides align to TRBD2. Germline CDR1 reads MNHEY; CDR2 reads SVGAGI. J lost 0 bases, V lost 0 bases, and 9 bases had no gene match. The CDR3 is made up of 19 amino acids. The DNA of the CDR3 is TGTGCCAGCAGTTACTCCCGACTAGCGGGTAGTCACAGCACAGATACGCAGTATTTT. Its translation: CASSYSRLAGSHSTDTQYF.

V gene TRBV5-8 combines with J gene TRBJ1-2, with 10 bases matching TRBD1. Trimming removed 2 bases from V and 7 bases from J; junction bases left unmatched: 5. Germline CDR1 is SGHTS and CDR2 is YDEGEE. This CDR3 is built from 14 residues. The CDR3 region is CASSFRDRGSGYTF. CDR3 nucleotide sequence: TGTGCCAGCAGCTTCCGGGACAGGGGAAGTGGCTACACCTTC.

The chain is built from TRBV7-2 and TRBJ1-1, with TRBD1 matching over 7 bases. Germline CDR1 is SGHTA and CDR2 is FQGNSA. With V trimmed by 5 bases and J by 6 bases, 6 bases remained unmatched. This CDR3 comprises 13 residues. CDR3 DNA sequence: TGTGCCAGCAGCCAGGGGGACGGGTCTGAAGCTTTCTTT. Amino acids: CASSQGDGSEAFF.

This clonotype was recorded a few times. This chain connects TRBV12-3 or TRBV12-4 to TRBJ2-2; TRBD2 matches 7 bases. The CDR3 is 15 amino acids. The V and J ends lost 6 bases and 6 bases, in that order; junction bases with no gene match: 10. CDR3 sequence: CASRSETSFPGELFF. DNA of the CDR3: TGTGCCAGCAGATCGGAGACTAGCTTCCCCGGGGAGCTGTTTTTT.

This clonotype was counted a few times. The V and J genes are TRBV20-1 and TRBJ2-1; D is unresolved. Germline V gene sequence: CDR1 DFQATT, CDR2 SNEGSKA (reference sequence). Trimming removed 0 bases at V and 0 bases at J, with 12 bases between. The CDR3 sequence is 16 residues long. The CDR3 reads CSARDPLPSSYNEQFF. The CDR3 nucleotides read TGCAGTGCTAGAGATCCCTTGCCGAGCTCCTACAATGAGCAGTTCTTC.

The rearrangement joins TRBV6-1 to TRBJ2-5; TRBD1 agrees at 7 bases. This CDR3 is 16 amino acids long. Looked up from germline, CDR1 is MNHNS and CDR2 is SASEGT. Trimming at V came to 7 bases and at J to 1 base, leaving 12 bases not matched to a gene. The CDR3: CASTLDRPDGQETQYF. CDR3 in DNA: TGTGCCAGCACATTGGACAGGCCGGACGGCCAAGAGACCCAGTACTTC.

The chain is built from TRBV12-3 or TRBV12-4 and TRBJ2-7; 7 nucleotides line up with TRBD1. This CDR3 contains 17 residues. Germline trimming cut 1 base from V and 3 bases from J; bases unmatched to any gene: 12. Here the CDR3 reads CASSLVVVGDRYYEQYF. CDR3 DNA: TGTGCCAGCAGTTTAGTTGTAGTGGGGGACAGATACTACGAGCAGTACTTC.

This sequence joins TRBV7-3 and TRBJ2-1; the D is unclear. Germline values: CDR1 SGHTA, CDR2 FQGTGA. V shed 5 bases and J shed 8 bases, with 16 bases lying between them. The CDR3 is made up of 14 amino acids. In nucleotides, the CDR3 is TGTGCCAGCAGCCCAGCCAGTATGGGCTATGAGCAGTTCTTC. This translates into CASSPASMGYEQFF.